The 4 T cell receptor beta chains below come from one sample, sequenced in a study of OX40 agonist ivuxolimab in advanced cancers. Sequenced by immunoSEQ multiplex PCR; TCRdb stores in-frame clones only, minus some. The repertoire holds 81,000 or so clones, with about 93% as singletons. The sequencing used CD4+ or CD8+ T cells sorted from blood, collected in a trial of the OX40 agonist ivuxolimab. Source of these receptors: an adult with an advanced solid tumor such as melanoma, head and neck, liver or kidney cancer.

V usage is TRBV4-1 and J usage is TRBJ2-7, with unresolved D. CDR1 is MGHRA, CDR2 YSYEKL, per germline. This CDR3 is 13 amino acids long. The V and J ends lost 2 bases and 2 bases respectively, with 7 bases between them. The CDR3, as DNA: TGCGCCAGCAGCCAAAACTCACCCTACGAGCAGTACTTC. It specifies CASSQNSPYEQYF.

The chain joins TRBV28 to TRBJ1-4, with D tentatively TRBD1 (6 bases). The CDR3 is 18 residues long. Trimming took off 2 bases at V and 4 bases at J, with 20 bases between the two ends. The germline gives CDR1 MDHEN, CDR2 SYDVKM. The CDR3 spells CASSLAQARGTFNEKLFF. The CDR3 DNA follows: TGTGCCAGCAGTTTAGCCCAAGCAAGGGGGACATTTAATGAAAAACTGTTTTTT.

To note about this clone: An end of the junction differs from the germline gene, which may be a read error. Here the CDR3 reads CASSLGKERPRQGGVF. Written as DNA, the CDR3 is TGTGCCAGCAGCTTGGGGAAGGAGAGACCTAGACAGGGAGGGGTCTTC. The rearrangement uses TRBV5-4 and TRBJ2-1, with D perhaps assigned TRBD1 or TRBD2 (7 bases each). Germline V CDR1 and CDR2: SGHNT, YYREEE (reference sequence). CDR3 length: 16 residues. Combining the CDR3 with reference TRBV5-4 and TRBJ2-1 gives the whole variable domain ETGVTQSPTHLIKTRGQQVTLRCSSQSGHNTVSWYQQALGQGPQFIFQYYREEENGRGNFPPRFSGLQFPNYSSELNVNALELDDSALYLCASSLGKERPRQGGVFGPGTRLTVL.

The chain joins TRBV4-3 to TRBJ2-5; 7 positions match TRBD2. This CDR3 spans 15 amino acids. V lost 0 bases and J lost 5; bases outside the gene matches: 6. Germline values: CDR1 LGHNA, CDR2 YSLEER. CDR3 sequence: CASSQDEGGMETQYF. The CDR3 DNA is TGCGCCAGCAGCCAAGATGAGGGAGGGATGGAGACCCAGTACTTC.